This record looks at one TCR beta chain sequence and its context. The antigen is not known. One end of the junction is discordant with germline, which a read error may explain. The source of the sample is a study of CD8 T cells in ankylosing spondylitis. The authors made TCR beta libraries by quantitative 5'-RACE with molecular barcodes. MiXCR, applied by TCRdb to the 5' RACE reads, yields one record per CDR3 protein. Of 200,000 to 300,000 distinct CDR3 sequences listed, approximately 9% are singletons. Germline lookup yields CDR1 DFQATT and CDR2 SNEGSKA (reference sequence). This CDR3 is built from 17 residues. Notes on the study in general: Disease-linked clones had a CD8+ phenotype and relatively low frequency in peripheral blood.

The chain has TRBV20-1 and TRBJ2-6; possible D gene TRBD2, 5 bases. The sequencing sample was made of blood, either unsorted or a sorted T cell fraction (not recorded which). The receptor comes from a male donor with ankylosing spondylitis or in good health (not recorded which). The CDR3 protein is CCARTIEGSSGANVLTF. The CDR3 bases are TGCTGTGCTAGAACAATTGAGGGCAGCTCTGGGGCCAACGTCCTGACTTTC.